One and the same sample provided the 30 T cell receptor beta chains below, sequenced in a study of beta chain features in type 1 diabetes. The study reverse transcribed the entire isolated RNA, so it sequenced expressed TCRB transcripts. Method: immunoSEQ multiplex PCR; TCRdb's copy keeps in-frame clones and lacks some. The data hold roughly 370,000 clones, with approximately 15% observed a single time. Sequencing was carried out using naive CD4+ T cells from blood. These receptor sequences come from a man under 40 in good health.

This clone was seen only a few times. CDR3 in amino acids: CAWSVQQNTEAFF. CDR3 nucleotide sequence: TGTGCCTGGAGTGTACAGCAGAACACTGAAGCTTTCTTT. This chain joins TRBV30 and TRBJ1-1, with D uncertain. With 0 bases removed from V and 1 base from J, the gap between germline ends came to 6 bases. CDR1 and CDR2 (germline): GTSNPN, SVGIG (reference sequence). The CDR3 contains 13 residues.

This chain joins TRBV18 and TRBJ2-7; D call uncertain. Germline CDR1 reads KGHSH; CDR2 reads LQKENI. Between the trimmed V and J ends, which lost 1 base and 4 bases, there was a span of 8 bases. This CDR3 is built from 13 residues. CDR3: CASSPRESYEQYV. The DNA of the CDR3 is TGTGCCAGCTCACCACGTGAGAGTTACGAGCAGTACGTC.

This clone was detected a few times. The chain combines TRBV4-1 with TRBJ2-7; 9 bases map to TRBD1. The germline V gene has CDR1 MGHRA and CDR2 YSYEKL. Germline trimming cut 0 bases from V and 4 bases from J; bases unmatched to any gene: 4. This CDR3 contains 15 residues. CDR3 sequence (DNA): TGCGCCAGCAGCCAAGATTGGGGACAGGGTTACGAGCAGTACTTC. This codes for CASSQDWGQGYEQYF.

The J gene is TRBJ2-1, the V gene TRBV7-6; tentatively, D is TRBD1 (5 bases). Germline lookup yields CDR1 SGHVS and CDR2 FNYEAQ. The V end lost 3 bases, the J end lost 5 bases, and 14 bases lay between the germline ends. This CDR3 region has 15 residues. CDR3 residues: CASSLWGAKDNEQFF. The DNA of the CDR3 is TGTGCCAGCAGCTTGTGGGGCGCGAAGGACAATGAGCAGTTCTTC.

The CDR3 region has the DNA TGTGCCAGCAGCTTAGCCGAGGGGAATTCACCCCTCCACTTT. It encodes CASSLAEGNSPLHF. The rearrangement joins TRBV7-9 to TRBJ1-6, with a weak D call TRBD1 (5 bases). Trimming took off 0 bases at V and 7 bases at J, with 7 bases between the two ends. Germline V gene data show CDR1 as SEHNR and CDR2 as FQNEAQ (reference sequence). CDR3 length: 14 amino acids.

This chain joins TRBV11-2 and TRBJ2-5; weak D call: TRBD2 (6 bases). V lost 7 bases and J 4 bases, leaving 16 bases between the germline ends. Germline loops: CDR1 SGHAT, CDR2 FQNNGV. The CDR3 has 14 residues. The CDR3 nucleotides read TGTGCCAGCACCTATAATCGGGGGTCAGAGACCCAGTACTTC. It is translated as CASTYNRGSETQYF.

The chain combines TRBV29-1 with TRBJ2-2; D not certain. The V and J ends lost 7 bases and 0 bases respectively, with 9 bases between them. The CDR3 has 13 residues. The germline V gene has CDR1 SQVTM and CDR2 ANQGSEA. The CDR3 spells CSAFRANTGELFF. CDR3 nucleotides: TGCAGCGCTTTTCGGGCGAACACCGGGGAGCTGTTTTTT.

The chain joins TRBV30 to TRBJ2-1; D not certain. The CDR3 has 11 amino acids. Germline values: CDR1 GTSNPN, CDR2 SVGIG (reference sequence). V was trimmed by 5 bases and J by 12 bases, leaving 14 bases between them. The CDR3 DNA reads TGTGCCTGGGCCTACCGGGCCGGGCAGTTCTTC. This translates into CAWAYRAGQFF.

This clone occurred a few times. This rearrangement joins TRBV7-9 to TRBJ2-1; TRBD2 aligns across 12 bases. Germline CDR1 is SEHNR and CDR2 is FQNEAQ (reference sequence). The ends lost 2 bases at V and 3 bases at J; junction bases unmatched: 2. The CDR3 has 16 amino acids. The CDR3 DNA follows: TGTGCCAGCAGCTTATCTAGCGGGAGGGGCTACAATGAGCAGTTCTTC. Translated: CASSLSSGRGYNEQFF.

This clone was found once. The chain carries TRBV14 and TRBJ1-2; 8 nucleotides match TRBD1. Per the germline V gene, CDR1 is SGHDN and CDR2 is FVKESK. The CDR3 runs to 16 residues. Trimming cost V 1 base and J 4 bases; bases outside gene matches: 8. In DNA, the CDR3 is TGTGCCAGCAGCCAAGTAACAGGGGGTCGTGGCTATGGCTACACCTTC. It translates to CASSQVTGGRGYGYTF.

The rearrangement joins TRBV7-8 to TRBJ2-7; the match to TRBD2 covers 7 bases. Germline assignment: CDR1 SGHVS and CDR2 FQNEAQ. The CDR3 totals 15 residues. In DNA form, the CDR3 reads TGTGCCAGCAGCCTAGCGGAAGGTTCGAACTACGAGCAGTACGTC. Its protein is CASSLAEGSNYEQYV.

In this sample, this clone turned up a few times. The chain has TRBV7-2 and TRBJ1-2; D gene unclear. V lost 3 bases and J 4 bases, leaving 6 bases between the germline ends. This CDR3 has 12 amino acids. From germline, CDR1 is SGHTA and CDR2 FQGNSA. CDR3 sequence reads: CASSLIFYGYTF. DNA for the CDR3: TGTGCCAGCAGCTTGATTTTCTATGGCTACACCTTC.

This clone appeared a few times. The V and J genes are TRBV7-3 and TRBJ1-5, with D unresolved. CDR1 SGHTA and CDR2 FQGTGA come from the germline V gene. Trimming left V 5 bases short and J 7 bases short, with 12 bases between. The CDR3 spans 13 residues. DNA of the CDR3: TGTGCCAGCAGCCCGGAGCCTACCCAGCCCCAGCATTTT. As protein: CASSPEPTQPQHF.

This clone turned up a few times. The V gene is TRBV9, the J gene TRBJ2-1; D not resolved. Trimming shortened V by 4 bases and J by 8 bases, and 13 bases separated the two germline ends. This CDR3 is built from 13 residues. Germline lookup yields CDR1 SGDLS and CDR2 YYNGEE. As DNA, the CDR3 is TGTGCCAGCAGCCTAGGACCTAGGGATGAGCAGTTCTTC. Residues: CASSLGPRDEQFF.

The gene calls are TRBV7-9 and TRBJ2-3, with unresolved D. Trimming cost V 4 bases and J 2 bases, with 16 bases left between them. Germline V gene data show CDR1 as SEHNR and CDR2 as FQNEAQ (reference sequence). The length of the CDR3 is 16 residues. CDR3 amino acids: CASSSWPGPPTDTQYF. The CDR3 DNA follows: TGTGCCAGCAGCTCATGGCCGGGCCCCCCCACAGATACGCAGTATTTT.

The chain joins TRBV5-6 to TRBJ2-7, with 7 bases that match TRBD1. After removal of 3 bases from V and 0 bases from J, the junction contained 12 bases not matched to a gene. CDR3 size: 17 residues. Germline V gene data show CDR1 as SGHDT and CDR2 as YYEEEE. In nucleotides, the CDR3 is TGTGCCAGCAGCTCCGGACAAAGACAGGGTTACTCCTACGAGCAGTACTTC. Its translation is CASSSGQRQGYSYEQYF.

The rearrangement joins TRBV29-1 to TRBJ2-1, with D possibly TRBD1 on 5 matching bases. The CDR3 covers 13 residues. The germline V gene has CDR1 SQVTM and CDR2 ANQGSEA. The V end lost 6 bases, the J end lost 0 bases, and 9 bases lay between the germline ends. CDR3 sequence reads: CSVTGSSYNEQFF. In nucleotides, the CDR3 is TGCAGCGTAACAGGCAGCTCCTACAATGAGCAGTTCTTC.

This chain links TRBV2 with TRBJ2-3; D uncertain. Germline V CDR1 and CDR2: SNHLY, FYNNEI. V lost 2 bases to trimming and J lost 2 bases, with 11 bases between them. The CDR3 covers 15 residues. CDR3 amino acids: CASSERAGSTDTQYF. CDR3 DNA sequence: TGTGCCAGCAGTGAAAGGGCAGGCTCCACAGATACGCAGTATTTT.

V usage is TRBV9 and J usage is TRBJ1-1, with D uncertain. Germline CDR1 and CDR2: SGDLS and YYNGEE. Deletions cut 0 bases from V and 8 bases from J, with 14 bases between. The CDR3 is 14 amino acids. The CDR3 DNA reads TGTGCCAGCAGCGTAGTAGGCCACAGCGTGGAAGCTTTCTTT. Residues: CASSVVGHSVEAFF.

This clone has a handful of counts. The chain uses TRBV14 and TRBJ2-3; D is perhaps TRBD2 (6 bases). Germline-derived CDR1 and CDR2 are SGHDN and FVKESK. The CDR3 is made up of 14 amino acids. The V end lost 4 bases, the J end lost 3 bases, and 11 bases lay between the germline ends. The CDR3 reads CASSPYGGTDTQYF. DNA for the CDR3: TGTGCCAGCAGCCCGTACGGAGGGACAGATACGCAGTATTTT.

In this sample, this clone turned up a few times. The chain carries TRBV4-1 and TRBJ2-3; a possible D gene is TRBD1 (6 bases). The germline V and J ends were trimmed by 4 bases and 2 bases, with 13 bases remaining between them. The germline V gene encodes CDR1 MGHRA and CDR2 YSYEKL. The CDR3 length is 15 residues. Written as DNA, the CDR3 is TGCGCCAGCAGCCCGAGGGACACCTACACAGATACGCAGTATTTT. It is translated as CASSPRDTYTDTQYF.

The J gene is TRBJ1-1, the V gene TRBV28; no definite D call. Looked up from germline, CDR1 is MDHEN and CDR2 is SYDVKM. V was clipped by 3 bases and J by 1 base, with 6 bases between them. The CDR3 length is 13 residues. The CDR3: CASSLPRNTEAFF. CDR3 DNA sequence: TGTGCCAGCAGTTTGCCCAGGAACACTGAAGCTTTCTTT.

This clone was picked up a small number of times. The chain combines TRBV15 with TRBJ2-5; perhaps TRBD2 as D (5 bases). Germline assignment: CDR1 LNHNV and CDR2 YYDKDF (reference sequence). This CDR3 has 14 residues. V was shortened by 0 bases and J by 2 bases, with 7 bases between the two germline ends. CDR3 in amino acids: CATSRDRGQETQYF. The CDR3 DNA reads TGTGCCACCAGCAGAGATCGGGGACAAGAGACCCAGTACTTC.

This clone came up a few times. The chain carries TRBV6-1 and TRBJ2-7; 8 positions agree with TRBD2. The CDR3 runs 14 residues. V shed 6 bases and J 3 bases; nucleotides not matched to a gene: 7. Germline CDR1 MNHNS, CDR2 SASEGT. In DNA form, the CDR3 reads TGTGCCAGCAGCCTAACTAGCGGATACTACGAGCAGTACGTC. The encoded protein is CASSLTSGYYEQYV.

The V gene is TRBV14, the J gene TRBJ2-3; TRBD1 aligns across 9 bases. V was clipped by 1 base and J by 4 bases; unmatched bases: 6. CDR1 is SGHDN and CDR2 is FVKESK in the germline V gene. This CDR3 is 16 amino acids long. The CDR3 bases are TGTGCCAGCAGCCAAGTCACAGGGGGCCTGTCAGATACGCAGTATTTT. Translated: CASSQVTGGLSDTQYF.

The sample holds a few counts of this clone. The chain has TRBV14 and TRBJ2-2, with 7 bases matching TRBD1. Per germline, CDR1 SGHDN and CDR2 FVKESK. The length of the CDR3 is 16 residues. J gave up 0 bases and V 4 bases, and 5 bases lay outside the gene matches. CDR3 amino acids: CASSRQGRPNTGELFF. The CDR3 nucleotides read TGTGCCAGCAGCCGACAGGGTAGGCCGAACACCGGGGAGCTGTTTTTT. Full variable domain (missing parts from reference TRBV14 and TRBJ2-2): EAGVTQFPSHSVIEKGQTVTLRCDPISGHDNLYWYRRVMGKEIKFLLHFVKESKQDESGMPNNRFLAERTGGTYSTLKVQPAELEDSGVYFCASSRQGRPNTGELFFGEGSRLTVL.

The chain combines TRBV4-3 with TRBJ1-5, with D unresolved. The CDR3 has 14 residues. Trimming cost V 1 base and J 2 bases, with 6 bases left between them. CDR1 and CDR2 (germline): LGHNA, YSLEER. Written as DNA, the CDR3 is TGCGCCAGCAGCCAAGCCTTGGGCAATCAGCCCCAGCATTTT. Translating it yields CASSQALGNQPQHF.

This clone occurred a few times. The chain uses TRBV2 and TRBJ2-1; D remains ambiguous. Germline V gives CDR1 SNHLY, CDR2 FYNNEI. V lost 4 bases, J lost 9 bases, and 7 bases lay in between. This CDR3 contains 11 residues. CDR3 coding DNA: TGTGCCAGCAGTGGGATCTCTGAGCAGTTCTTC. This translates into CASSGISEQFF.

The V call is TRBV11-3, the J call TRBJ2-1; D call uncertain. The CDR3 has 14 residues. Germline loops: CDR1 SGHNT, CDR2 YENEEA. V gave up 0 bases and J gave up 2 bases, with 5 bases separating them. The CDR3 nucleotides read TGTGCCAGCAGCTTAGATAGCACCTACAATGAGCAGTTCTTC. Amino acid sequence: CASSLDSTYNEQFF.

This clone was recorded a few times. The V call is TRBV25-1, the J call TRBJ1-5; D gene uncertain. CDR3 length equals 12 residues. V was clipped by 6 bases and J by 5 bases, with 8 bases between them. The germline CDR1 and CDR2 sequences are MGHDK and SYGVNS. This chain's CDR3 is CASSVGDQPQHF. The DNA of the CDR3 is TGTGCCAGCAGCGTGGGTGATCAGCCCCAGCATTTT.